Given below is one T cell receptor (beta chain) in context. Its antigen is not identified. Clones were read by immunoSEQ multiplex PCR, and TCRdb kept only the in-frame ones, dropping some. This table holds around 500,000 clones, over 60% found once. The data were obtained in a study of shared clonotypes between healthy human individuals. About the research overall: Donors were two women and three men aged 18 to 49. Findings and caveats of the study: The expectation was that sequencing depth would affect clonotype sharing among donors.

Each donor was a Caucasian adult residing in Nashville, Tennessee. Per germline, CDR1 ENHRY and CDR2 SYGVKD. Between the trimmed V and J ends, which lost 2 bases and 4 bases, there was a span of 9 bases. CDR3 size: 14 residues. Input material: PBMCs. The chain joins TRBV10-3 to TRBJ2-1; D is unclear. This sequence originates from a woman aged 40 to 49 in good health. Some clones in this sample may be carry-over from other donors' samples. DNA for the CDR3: TGTGCCATCAGTGAGGTCGGCGTTTACAATGAGCAGTTCTTC. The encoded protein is CAISEVGVYNEQFF.